Listed here is a single T cell receptor beta chain. Its antigen is unknown. V shed 2 bases and J shed 0 bases, with 23 bases lying between them. This CDR3 comprises 19 residues. Germline V lookup: CDR1 DFQATT, CDR2 SNEGSKA (reference sequence). From the RT-PCR reads, TCRdb called clonotypes with MiXCR, one entry per CDR3 protein. The sample has fewer than 600,000 distinct CDR3 sequences; approximately 7.3% are singletons. The data belong to a study of response to subunit inactivated influenza vaccine. Broader study findings: That few new T cells are recruited by each seasonal influenza vaccination was the authors' suggestion.

The sequence derives from a man aged 50-75 years who received an inactivated influenza vaccine. The genes are TRBV20-1 and TRBJ2-1; D is possibly TRBD2 (6 bases). This sample comprised PBMCs from blood, obtained less than 30 months after vaccination. CDR3 region: CSARSGSGTTRSSYNEQFF. The DNA for the CDR3 is TGCAGTGCTAGATCCGGGAGCGGTACAACCAGGAGCTCCTACAATGAGCAGTTCTTC.